This T cell receptor (beta chain) appears in the sequencing data of a study of beta chain features in type 1 diabetes. About the research overall: Across every sample, over 100 million sorted cells were examined in total. The study, taken as a whole, reports: Small HLA sub-analyses could not settle whether HLA shapes TCRB rearrangement. When Type 1 diabetes patients were examined, their TCRB CDR3s proved moderately but significantly shorter in all four CD4+ subsets.

A CD45RO/CCR7/CD25/CD127/CD95/CD27 panel sorted naive, central memory, regulatory and stem cell-like memory CD4+ cells. This clone was detected a few times. Its antigen is unidentified. The study reverse transcribed the entire isolated RNA, so it sequenced expressed TCRB transcripts. Generated by immunoSEQ multiplex PCR, the TCRdb table keeps only in-frame clones and is missing some. The data contain about 210,000 clones, about a tenth of them singletons. The CDR3 consists of 13 residues. V lost 0 bases, J lost 8 bases, and 8 bases lay in between. Per the germline V gene, CDR1 is LNHNV and CDR2 is YYDKDF (reference sequence).

This sequence joins TRBV15 and TRBJ2-1; D unclear. Sequenced input: central memory CD4+ T cells from blood. This clonotype was obtained from a man aged 18 to 29 in good health. The CDR3 nucleotides are TGTGCCACCAGCAGAGAATACGGCTATGAGCAGTTCTTC. The encoded protein is CATSREYGYEQFF.